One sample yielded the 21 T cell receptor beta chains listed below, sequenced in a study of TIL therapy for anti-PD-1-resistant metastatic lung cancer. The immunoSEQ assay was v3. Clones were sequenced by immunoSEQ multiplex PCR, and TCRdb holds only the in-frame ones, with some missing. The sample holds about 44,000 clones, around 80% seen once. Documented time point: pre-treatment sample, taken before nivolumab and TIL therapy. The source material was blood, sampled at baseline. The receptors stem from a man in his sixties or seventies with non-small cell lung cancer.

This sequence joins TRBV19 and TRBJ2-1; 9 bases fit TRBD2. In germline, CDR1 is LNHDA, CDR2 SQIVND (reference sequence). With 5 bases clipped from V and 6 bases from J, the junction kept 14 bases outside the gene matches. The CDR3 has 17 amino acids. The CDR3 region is CASSPSGRSPSRNEQFF. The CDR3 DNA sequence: TGTGCCAGTAGTCCCAGCGGGAGGTCTCCCAGTCGCAATGAGCAGTTCTTC.

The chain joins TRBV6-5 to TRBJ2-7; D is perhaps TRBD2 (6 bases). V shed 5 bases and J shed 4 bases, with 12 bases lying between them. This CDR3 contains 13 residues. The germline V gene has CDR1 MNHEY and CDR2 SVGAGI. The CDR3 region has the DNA TGTGCCAGCAGTCCCGGGAGTAAGTACGAGCAGTACTTC. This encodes CASSPGSKYEQYF.

The CDR3 sequence: CASSILRENTGELFF. The CDR3 coding sequence is TGTGCCAGTAGTATTTTGCGGGAAAACACCGGGGAGCTGTTTTTT. This sequence joins TRBV19 and TRBJ2-2; D might be TRBD2 (6 bases). There are 15 residues in the CDR3. CDR1 and CDR2 (germline): LNHDA, SQIVND (reference sequence). Trimming shortened V by 3 bases and J by 2 bases, and 10 bases separated the two germline ends.

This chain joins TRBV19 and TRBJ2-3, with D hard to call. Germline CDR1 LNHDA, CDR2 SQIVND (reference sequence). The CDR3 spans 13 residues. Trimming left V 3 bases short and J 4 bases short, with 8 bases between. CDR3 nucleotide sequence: TGTGCCAGTAGTATTCCCCCCGCAGATACGCAGTATTTT. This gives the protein CASSIPPADTQYF. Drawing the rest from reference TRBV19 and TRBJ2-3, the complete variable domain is DGGITQSPKYLFRKEGQNVTLSCEQNLNHDAMYWYRQDPGQGLRLIYYSQIVNDFQKGDIAEGYSVSREKKESFPLTVTSAQKNPTAFYLCASSIPPADTQYFGPGTRLTVL.

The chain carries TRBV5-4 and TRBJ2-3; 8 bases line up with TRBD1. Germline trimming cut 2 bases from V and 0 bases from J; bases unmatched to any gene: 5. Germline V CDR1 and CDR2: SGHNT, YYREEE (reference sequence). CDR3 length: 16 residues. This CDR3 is CASSLSQGASTDTQYF. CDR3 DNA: TGTGCCAGCAGCTTAAGTCAGGGGGCGAGCACAGATACGCAGTATTTT.

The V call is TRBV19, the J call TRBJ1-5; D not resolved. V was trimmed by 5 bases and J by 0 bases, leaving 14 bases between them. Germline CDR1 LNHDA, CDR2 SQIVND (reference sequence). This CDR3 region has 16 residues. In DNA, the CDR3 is TGTGCCAGTAGTTTCCGCCCCGCTAGTAGCAATCAGCCCCAGCATTTT. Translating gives CASSFRPASSNQPQHF.

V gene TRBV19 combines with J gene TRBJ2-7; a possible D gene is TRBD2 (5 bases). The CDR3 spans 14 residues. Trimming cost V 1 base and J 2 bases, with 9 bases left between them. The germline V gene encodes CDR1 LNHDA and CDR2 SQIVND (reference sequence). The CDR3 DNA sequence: TGTGCCAGTAGTATAGCAACGGGGACCTACGAGCAGTACTTC. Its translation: CASSIATGTYEQYF.

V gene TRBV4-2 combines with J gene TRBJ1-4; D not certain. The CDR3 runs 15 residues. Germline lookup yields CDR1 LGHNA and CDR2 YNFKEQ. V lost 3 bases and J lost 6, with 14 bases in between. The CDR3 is CASSQRPGEDEKLFF. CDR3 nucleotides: TGTGCCAGCAGCCAGCGCCCTGGGGAGGATGAAAAACTGTTTTTT.

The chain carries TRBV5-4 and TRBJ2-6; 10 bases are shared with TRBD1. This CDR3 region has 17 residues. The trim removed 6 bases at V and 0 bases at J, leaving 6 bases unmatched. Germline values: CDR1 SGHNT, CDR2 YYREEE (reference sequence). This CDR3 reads CASNLRDRGSGANVLTF. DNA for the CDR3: TGTGCCAGCAACCTCCGGGACAGGGGCTCTGGGGCCAACGTCCTGACTTTC.

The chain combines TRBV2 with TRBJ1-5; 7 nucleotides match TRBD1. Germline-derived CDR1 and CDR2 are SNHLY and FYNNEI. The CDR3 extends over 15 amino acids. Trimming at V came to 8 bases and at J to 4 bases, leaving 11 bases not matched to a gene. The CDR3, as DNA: TGTGCCAGCCAAGGGGGCTGGACAGCGAATCAGCCCCAGCATTTT. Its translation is CASQGGWTANQPQHF.

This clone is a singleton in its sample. CDR3 in amino acids: CASSRGTGTSGANVLTF. The CDR3 DNA is TGTGCCAGCAGTAGGGGGACAGGGACCTCTGGGGCCAACGTCCTGACTTTC. The chain couples TRBV2 to TRBJ2-6; 9 positions agree with TRBD1. Trimming cost V 5 bases and J 0 bases; bases outside gene matches: 5. CDR1 SNHLY and CDR2 FYNNEI come from the germline V gene. The CDR3 runs to 17 residues.

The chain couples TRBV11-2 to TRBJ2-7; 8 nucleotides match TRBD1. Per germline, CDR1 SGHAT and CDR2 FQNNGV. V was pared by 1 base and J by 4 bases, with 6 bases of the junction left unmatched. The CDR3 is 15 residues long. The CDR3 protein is CASSLVRGRGYEQYF. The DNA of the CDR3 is TGTGCCAGCAGCTTAGTCAGGGGGCGCGGATACGAGCAGTACTTC.

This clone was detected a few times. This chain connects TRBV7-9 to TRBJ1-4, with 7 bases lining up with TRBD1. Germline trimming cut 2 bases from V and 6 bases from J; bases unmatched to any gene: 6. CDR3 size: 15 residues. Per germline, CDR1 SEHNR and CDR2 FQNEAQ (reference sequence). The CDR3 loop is CASSLPGTEDEKLFF. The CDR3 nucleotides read TGTGCCAGCAGCTTACCCGGGACAGAGGATGAAAAACTGTTTTTT.

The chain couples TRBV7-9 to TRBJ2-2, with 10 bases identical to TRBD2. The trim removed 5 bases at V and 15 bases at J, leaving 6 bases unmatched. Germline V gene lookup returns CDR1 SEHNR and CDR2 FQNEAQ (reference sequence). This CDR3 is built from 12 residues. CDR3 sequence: CASSVSSGRMFF. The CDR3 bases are TGTGCCAGCAGCGTATCTAGCGGGAGAATGTTTTTT.

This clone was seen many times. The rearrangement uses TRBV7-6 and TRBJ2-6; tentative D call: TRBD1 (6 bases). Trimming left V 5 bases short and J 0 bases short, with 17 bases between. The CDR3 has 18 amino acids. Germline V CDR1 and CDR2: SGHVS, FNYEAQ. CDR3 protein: CASSRTGTAASGANVLTF. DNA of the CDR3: TGTGCCAGCAGCCGAACAGGGACGGCCGCCTCTGGGGCCAACGTCCTGACTTTC.

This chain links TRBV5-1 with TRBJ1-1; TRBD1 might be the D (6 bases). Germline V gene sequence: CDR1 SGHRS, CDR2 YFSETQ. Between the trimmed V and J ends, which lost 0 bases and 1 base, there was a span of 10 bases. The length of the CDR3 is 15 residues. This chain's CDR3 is CASSLGPQGNTEAFF. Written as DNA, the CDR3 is TGCGCCAGCAGCTTGGGTCCACAGGGGAACACTGAAGCTTTCTTT.

The CDR3 DNA sequence: TGTGCCAGCAGTGGTCAGGGAAGGCGGTGGAACACCATATATTTT. Translating it yields CASSGQGRRWNTIYF. The chain combines TRBV6-1 with TRBJ1-3; possible D gene TRBD1, 5 bases. The CDR3 totals 15 residues. V dropped 4 bases and J dropped 7 bases, with 17 bases sitting between them. The germline CDR1 and CDR2 sequences are MNHNS and SASEGT.

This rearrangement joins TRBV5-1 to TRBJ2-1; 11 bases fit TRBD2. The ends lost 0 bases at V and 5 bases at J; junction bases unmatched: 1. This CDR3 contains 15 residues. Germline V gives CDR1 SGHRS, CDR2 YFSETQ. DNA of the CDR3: TGCGCCAGCAGCTTGGTTAGCGGGAGGGACAATGAGCAGTTCTTC. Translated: CASSLVSGRDNEQFF. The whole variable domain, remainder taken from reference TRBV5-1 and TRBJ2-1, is KAGVTQTPRYLIKTRGQQVTLSCSPISGHRSVSWYQQTPGQGLQFLFEYFSETQRNKGNFPGRFSGRQFSNSRSEMNVSTLELGDSALYLCASSLVSGRDNEQFFGPGTRLTVL.

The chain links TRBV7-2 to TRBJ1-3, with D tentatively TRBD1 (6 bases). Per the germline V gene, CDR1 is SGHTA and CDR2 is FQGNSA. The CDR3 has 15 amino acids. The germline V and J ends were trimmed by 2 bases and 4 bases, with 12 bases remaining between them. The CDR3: CASSLMGAPGNTIYF. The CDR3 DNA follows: TGTGCCAGCAGCTTAATGGGGGCGCCGGGAAACACCATATATTTT.

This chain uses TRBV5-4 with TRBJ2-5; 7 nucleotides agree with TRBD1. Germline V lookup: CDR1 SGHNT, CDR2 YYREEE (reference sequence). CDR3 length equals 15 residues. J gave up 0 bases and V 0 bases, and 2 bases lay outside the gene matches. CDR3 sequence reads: CASSLARGYQETQYF. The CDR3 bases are TGTGCCAGCAGCTTGGCCAGGGGGTACCAAGAGACCCAGTACTTC.

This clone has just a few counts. The CDR3 nucleotides read TGTGCCAGCAGTGATAGGGACAGGGTACAGCCCCAGCATTTT. The encoded protein is CASSDRDRVQPQHF. J is TRBJ1-5 and V is TRBV6-4; TRBD1 matches at 9 bases. The trim removed 3 bases at V and 7 bases at J, leaving 4 bases unmatched. The CDR3 consists of 14 residues. Germline V gene lookup returns CDR1 MRHNA and CDR2 SNTAGT.